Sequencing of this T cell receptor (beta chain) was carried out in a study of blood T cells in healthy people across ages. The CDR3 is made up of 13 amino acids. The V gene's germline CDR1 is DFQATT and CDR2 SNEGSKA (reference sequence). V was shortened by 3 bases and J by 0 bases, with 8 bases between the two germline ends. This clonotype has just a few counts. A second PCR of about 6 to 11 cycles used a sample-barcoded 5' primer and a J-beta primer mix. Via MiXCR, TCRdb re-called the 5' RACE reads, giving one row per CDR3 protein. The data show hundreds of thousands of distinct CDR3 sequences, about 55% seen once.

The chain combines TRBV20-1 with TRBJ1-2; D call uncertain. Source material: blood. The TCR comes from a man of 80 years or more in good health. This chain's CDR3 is CSASRLANYGYTF. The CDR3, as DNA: TGCAGTGCTAGCCGGTTAGCTAACTATGGCTACACCTTC.